Presented here are 7 T cell receptor beta chains from one specimen sequenced in a study of T cells expressing NK-cell markers. Following a re-call of the 5' RACE reads, TCRdb has one entry per CDR3 protein and lacks DNA. The listing contains about 410,000 distinct CDR3 sequences. Specimen: blood T cells: a sorted CD56 or NKG2C T cell subset, CD4+ or CD8+ T cells, or bulk PBMC T cells (not recorded which). These receptors were taken from a woman aged 50 to 65 in good health.

The chain uses TRBV5-1 and TRBJ2-1; lacking DNA, the TRBD2 call made by TCRdb goes unchecked. Germline assignment: CDR1 SGHRS and CDR2 YFSETQ. The CDR3 covers 13 residues. The CDR3 sequence: CASGTLLRGEQFF.

This chain uses TRBV6-5 with TRBJ2-7; the TCRdb call, TRBD1, lacks DNA for checking. The CDR3 extends over 15 amino acids. Germline CDR1 reads MNHEY; CDR2 reads SVGAGI. CDR3 residues: CASSPPDRPVGEQYF.

The chain uses TRBV7-9 and TRBJ2-1; absent DNA, TCRdb's TRBD2 call cannot be checked. The CDR3 runs to 15 residues. CDR1 and CDR2 (germline): SEHNR, FQNEAQ (reference sequence). The CDR3 is CASSQLAGGINEQFF.

J is TRBJ2-1 and V is TRBV20-1; TCRdb proposes TRBD2, but this gene call is untestable without DNA. This CDR3 comprises 13 residues. Germline V gene sequence: CDR1 DFQATT, CDR2 SNEGSKA (reference sequence). CDR3 sequence reads: CSRARMESNEQFF.

V usage is TRBV20-1 and J usage is TRBJ2-1; TCRdb designates TRBD1, a call that cannot be tested without DNA. CDR3 length: 14 residues. Germline values: CDR1 DFQATT, CDR2 SNEGSKA (reference sequence). The chain's CDR3 is CSARRDTGANEQFF.

The chain links TRBV20-1 to TRBJ2-1; TCRdb selects TRBD1, and the lack of DNA leaves this call unchecked. The germline gives CDR1 DFQATT, CDR2 SNEGSKA (reference sequence). This CDR3 is built from 13 residues. This chain's CDR3 is CSAKAGPGSQQFF.

V and J are TRBV20-1 and TRBJ2-3; TCRdb's D call of TRBD2 is untestable without DNA. This CDR3 comprises 13 residues. Germline V gives CDR1 DFQATT, CDR2 SNEGSKA (reference sequence). The CDR3 reads CSAGQGPPDTQYF.